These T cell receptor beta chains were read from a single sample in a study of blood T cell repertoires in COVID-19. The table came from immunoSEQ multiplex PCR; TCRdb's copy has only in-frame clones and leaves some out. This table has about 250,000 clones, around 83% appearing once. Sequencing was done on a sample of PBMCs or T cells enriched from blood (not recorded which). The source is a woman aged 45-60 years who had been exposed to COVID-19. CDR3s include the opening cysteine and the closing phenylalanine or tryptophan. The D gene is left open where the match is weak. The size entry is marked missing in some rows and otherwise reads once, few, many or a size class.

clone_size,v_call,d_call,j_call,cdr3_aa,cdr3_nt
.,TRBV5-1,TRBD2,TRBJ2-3,CASSLEAGGSDTQYF,TGCGCCAGCAGCTTGGAAGCGGGGGGGTCAGATACGCAGTATTTT
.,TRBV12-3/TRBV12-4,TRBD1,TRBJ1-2,CASRRTGGAGYTF,TGTGCCAGCAGGAGGACAGGGGGCGCCGGTTACACCTTC
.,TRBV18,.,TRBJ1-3,CASSPLDTGISGNTIYF,TGTGCCAGCTCACCACTCGACACAGGTATCTCTGGAAACACCATATATTTT
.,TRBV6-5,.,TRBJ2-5,CASSYSQGMGQETQYF,TGTGCCAGCAGTTACTCGCAGGGCATGGGGCAAGAGACCCAGTACTTC
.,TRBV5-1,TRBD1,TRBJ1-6,CASSTGQGNSPLHF,TGCGCCAGCAGCACCGGACAGGGTAATTCACCCCTCCACTTT
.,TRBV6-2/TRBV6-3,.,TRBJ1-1,CASSYILVSQGARPEAFF,TGTGCCAGCAGTTACATCCTCGTTTCACAGGGAGCTAGACCTGAAGCTTTCTTT
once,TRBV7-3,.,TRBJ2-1,CASSSHRSLYNEQFF,TGTGCCAGCAGCTCCCACAGGTCCCTCTACAATGAGCAGTTCTTC
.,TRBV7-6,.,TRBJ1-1,CASSSWTDNTEAFF,TGTGCCAGCAGCTCCTGGACAGACAACACTGAAGCTTTCTTT
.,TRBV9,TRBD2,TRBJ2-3,CASSRTPSSGGITDTQYF,TGTGCCAGCAGCCGGACCCCTTCTAGCGGGGGGATCACAGATACGCAGTATTTT
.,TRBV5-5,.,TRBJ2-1,CASSPTMDEQFF,TGTGCCAGCAGCCCGACTATGGATGAGCAGTTCTTC
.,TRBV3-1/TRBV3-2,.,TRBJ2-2,CASSQLGGLTGELFF,TGTGCCAGCAGCCAATTGGGCGGACTCACCGGGGAGCTGTTTTTT
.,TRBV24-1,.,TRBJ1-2,CATSDPAGSDYGYTF,TGTGCCACCAGTGACCCCGCCGGGAGCGACTATGGCTACACCTTC
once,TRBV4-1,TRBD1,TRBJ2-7,CASSQDLTPGQGRYEQYF,TGCGCCAGCAGCCAAGATCTTACCCCGGGACAGGGGCGCTACGAGCAGTACTTC
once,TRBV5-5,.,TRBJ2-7,CASRPEGVVYEQYF,TGTGCCAGCAGGCCCGAAGGGGTTGTCTACGAGCAGTACTTC
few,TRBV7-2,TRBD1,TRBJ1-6,CASSFNRGGNSPLHF,TGTGCCAGCAGCTTTAACAGGGGAGGTAATTCACCCCTCCACTTT
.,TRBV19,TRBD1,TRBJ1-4,CASKARGQTNEKLFF,TGTGCCAGTAAGGCAAGGGGGCAAACTAATGAAAAACTGTTTTTT
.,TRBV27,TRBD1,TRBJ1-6,CASTNRDRVSPLHF,TGTGCCAGCACCAACCGGGACAGGGTCTCACCCCTCCACTTT